The TCR beta chain described here comes from a study of graft-versus-host responses after intestinal transplantation. The CDR3 contains 16 residues. Germline V CDR1 and CDR2: SSHAT, FNYEAQ (reference sequence). General study points: Recipient marrow harbored GvH clones, some of which surfaced first in ileum or blood. Early post-transplant HvG declines tracked with peak circulating GvH clone levels.

Some clones are missing from TCRdb's copy, which holds only in-frame ones; the method was immunoSEQ multiplex PCR. The sample consists of approximately 76,000 clones, roughly 84% of them appearing once. Concerning this clone itself: Its matching antigen is unknown. One end of the junction varies from germline; a read error may be responsible.

The rearrangement uses TRBV7-7 and TRBJ2-2, with TRBD2 matching over 8 bases. The sample was unstimulated CD4+ T cells sorted from spleen or lymph node cells, taken before transplant. The origin of this receptor is a human donor who was the organ donor for an intestinal transplant. The CDR3 region is CASSSQAGANTGELFF. CDR3 coding DNA: TGTGCTAGCAGCTCCCAAGCGGGGGCGAACACCGGGGAGCTGTTTTTT.